The next 11 T cell receptor beta chains were all read from a single sample in a study of CD8 T cells in ankylosing spondylitis. These TCRs' antigens remain unknown. Study-level findings and limits: What seemed typical of ankylosing spondylitis blood was a TCR beta motif built from roughly 8 highly homologous variants.

MiXCR, applied by TCRdb to the 5' RACE reads, yields one record per CDR3 protein. This table has hundreds of thousands of distinct CDR3 sequences, approximately 11% appearing once. Sequencing was done on a sample of blood, either unsorted or a sorted T cell fraction (not recorded which). These receptors were collected from a male donor with ankylosing spondylitis.

CDR3 amino acids: CAIKDGLADTGELFF. For the CDR3, the DNA is TGTGCCATCAAAGATGGACTAGCGGACACCGGGGAGCTGTTTTTT. V and J are TRBV10-3 and TRBJ2-2; 10 nucleotides agree with TRBD2. CDR1 ENHRY and CDR2 SYGVKD come from the germline V gene. The CDR3 extends over 15 amino acids. V lost 7 bases and J lost 3; bases outside the gene matches: 5.

This chain connects TRBV20-1 to TRBJ1-2, with D tentatively TRBD1 (5 bases). Trimming cost V 1 base and J 3 bases, with 6 bases left between them. In germline, CDR1 is DFQATT, CDR2 SNEGSKA (reference sequence). CDR3 length equals 12 residues. The chain's CDR3 is CSARVGDYGYTF. The CDR3 DNA follows: TGCAGTGCTAGAGTAGGGGACTATGGCTACACCTTC.

V usage is TRBV30 and J usage is TRBJ1-2; 8 bases align to TRBD1. The J segment lost 5 bases and the V segment lost 5 bases, leaving 10 bases of the junction unmatched. The CDR3 is 14 amino acids. Germline CDR1 reads GTSNPN; CDR2 reads SVGIG (reference sequence). As DNA, the CDR3 is TGTGCCTGGGGGCTCGGACAGGGCTGGTATGGCTACACCTTC. Translation: CAWGLGQGWYGYTF.

This clonotype has only a few counts. The chain is built from TRBV20-1 and TRBJ2-3; possibly TRBD2 for D (5 bases). CDR3 size: 14 residues. The V gene's germline CDR1 is DFQATT and CDR2 SNEGSKA (reference sequence). The V end was cut by 5 bases, the J end by 0 bases, with 12 bases between. In DNA, the CDR3 is TGCAGTGCTCTCGGAGGCGGCAGCACAGATACGCAGTATTTT. Its translation is CSALGGGSTDTQYF.

This clonotype occurred a few times. This chain links TRBV29-1 with TRBJ1-1, with D tentatively TRBD1 (5 bases). The V end lost 4 bases, the J end lost 1 base, and 10 bases lay between the germline ends. Germline V gives CDR1 SQVTM, CDR2 ANQGSEA. The length of the CDR3 is 13 residues. This chain's CDR3 is CSVARGPNTEAFF. The CDR3 nucleotides are TGCAGCGTTGCTAGGGGCCCGAACACTGAAGCTTTCTTT.

The chain combines TRBV3-1 with TRBJ2-5; the match to TRBD2 covers 14 bases. Germline V gives CDR1 LGHDT, CDR2 YNNKEL (reference sequence). CDR3 length: 17 residues. The ends lost 4 bases at V and 8 bases at J; junction bases unmatched: 12. DNA for the CDR3: TGTGCCAGCAGCCCTAGACTAGCGGGAGGGAAACTATTCACCCAGTACTTC. Residues: CASSPRLAGGKLFTQYF.

This chain uses TRBV12-3 or TRBV12-4 with TRBJ2-3; 10 bases match TRBD1. V lost 6 bases to trimming and J lost 0 bases; unmatched junction nucleotides: 6. CDR3 length: 16 residues. The CDR3 DNA sequence: TGTGCCAGCAGCCCAAGACAGGGGGCTAGCACAGATACGCAGTATTTT. This encodes CASSPRQGASTDTQYF.

This clonotype has more than one count but fewer than ten. The chain carries TRBV3-1 and TRBJ2-5, with no clear D. CDR1 and CDR2 from the germline V gene are LGHDT and YNNKEL (reference sequence). There are 14 residues in the CDR3. Trimming shortened V by 4 bases and J by 5 bases, and 14 bases separated the two germline ends. The CDR3 is CASSLGSKAETQYF. The CDR3 DNA reads as TGTGCCAGCAGCCTCGGATCTAAGGCGGAGACCCAGTACTTC.

The V gene is TRBV29-1, the J gene TRBJ2-3, with 7 bases aligning to TRBD2. The CDR3 contains 20 residues. The germline V gene encodes CDR1 SQVTM and CDR2 ANQGSEA. The trim removed 1 base at V and 4 bases at J, leaving 23 bases unmatched. In DNA, the CDR3 is TGCAGCGTTGAAGCGGTAAGGGTAGCGGGCAACGATAGGGGCCCAGATACGCAGTATTTT. This sequence encodes CSVEAVRVAGNDRGPDTQYF.

This clonotype showed up many times. The chain couples TRBV20-1 to TRBJ2-1; D may be TRBD2 (8 bases). CDR1 is DFQATT, CDR2 SNEGSKA, per germline (reference sequence). This CDR3 spans 18 amino acids. The V gene lost 6 bases and the J gene lost 5 bases, with 29 bases spanning the gap. The CDR3 nucleotides are TGCAGTGCCTACTCGGACAGGCCTCGGGAGGGCCGCAACAATGAGCAGTTCTTC. It yields the protein CSAYSDRPREGRNNEQFF.

This clonotype showed up just a few times. The chain links TRBV20-1 to TRBJ2-3, with D perhaps matching TRBD1 (6 bases). Trimming pared 4 bases from V and 8 bases from J, leaving 25 bases between. This CDR3 has 16 amino acids. The germline CDR1 and CDR2 sequences are DFQATT and SNEGSKA (reference sequence). The CDR3: CSAMTGVFFPRGTQYF. CDR3 DNA sequence: TGCAGTGCTATGACAGGCGTGTTTTTCCCACGGGGTACGCAGTATTTT.